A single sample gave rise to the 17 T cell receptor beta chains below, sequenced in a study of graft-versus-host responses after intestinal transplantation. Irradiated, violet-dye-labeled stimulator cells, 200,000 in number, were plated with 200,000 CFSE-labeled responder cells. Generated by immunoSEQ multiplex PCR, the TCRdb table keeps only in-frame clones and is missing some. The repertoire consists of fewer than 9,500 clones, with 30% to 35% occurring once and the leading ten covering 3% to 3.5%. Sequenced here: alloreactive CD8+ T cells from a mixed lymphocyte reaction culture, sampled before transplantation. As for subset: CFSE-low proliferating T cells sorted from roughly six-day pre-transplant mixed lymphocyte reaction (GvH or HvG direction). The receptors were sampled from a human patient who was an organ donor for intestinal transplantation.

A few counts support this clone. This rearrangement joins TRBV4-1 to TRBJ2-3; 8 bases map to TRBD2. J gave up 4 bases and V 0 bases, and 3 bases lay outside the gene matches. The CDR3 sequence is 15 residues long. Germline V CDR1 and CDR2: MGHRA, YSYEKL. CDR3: CASSQESGSADTQYF. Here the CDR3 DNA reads TGCGCCAGCAGCCAAGAAAGCGGGAGCGCAGATACGCAGTATTTT.

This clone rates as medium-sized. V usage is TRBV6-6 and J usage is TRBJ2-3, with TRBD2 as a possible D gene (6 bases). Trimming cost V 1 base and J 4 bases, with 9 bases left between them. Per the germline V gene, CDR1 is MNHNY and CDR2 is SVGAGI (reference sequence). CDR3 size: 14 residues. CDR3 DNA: TGTGCCAGCAGTTACTGGGGGGTCCCAGATACGCAGTATTTT. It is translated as CASSYWGVPDTQYF.

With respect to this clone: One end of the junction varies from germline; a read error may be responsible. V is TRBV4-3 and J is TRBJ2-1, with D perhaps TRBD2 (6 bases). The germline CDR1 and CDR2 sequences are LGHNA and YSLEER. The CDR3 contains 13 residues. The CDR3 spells CARSPPTSNEQFF. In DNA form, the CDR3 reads TGCGCCAGAAGCCCCCCGACTAGCAATGAGCAGTTCTTC.

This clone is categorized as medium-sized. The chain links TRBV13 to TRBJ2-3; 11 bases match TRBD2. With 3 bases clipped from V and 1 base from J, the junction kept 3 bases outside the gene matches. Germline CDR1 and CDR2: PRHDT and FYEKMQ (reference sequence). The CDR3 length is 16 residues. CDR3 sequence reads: CASSLALAGGTDTQYF. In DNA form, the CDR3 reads TGTGCCAGCAGCTTGGCACTAGCGGGGGGCACAGATACGCAGTATTTT.

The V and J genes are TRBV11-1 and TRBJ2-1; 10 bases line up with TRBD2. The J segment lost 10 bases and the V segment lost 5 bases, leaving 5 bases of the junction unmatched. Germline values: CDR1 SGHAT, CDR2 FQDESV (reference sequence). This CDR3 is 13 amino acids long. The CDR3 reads CASSDGTSDEQFF. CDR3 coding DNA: TGTGCCAGCAGCGACGGGACTAGCGACGAGCAGTTCTTC.

CDR3 protein: CAVGDLYEQYF. CDR3 nucleotides: TGTGCCGTGGGCGATTTATACGAGCAGTACTTC. V is TRBV19 and J is TRBJ2-7; D call uncertain. There are 11 residues in the CDR3. The germline CDR1 and CDR2 sequences are LNHDA and SQIVND (reference sequence). Deletions cut 11 bases from V and 4 bases from J, with 12 bases between.

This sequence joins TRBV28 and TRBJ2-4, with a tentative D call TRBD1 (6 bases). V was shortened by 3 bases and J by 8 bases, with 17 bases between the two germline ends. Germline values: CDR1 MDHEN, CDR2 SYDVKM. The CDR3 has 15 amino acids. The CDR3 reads CASSFGGQGRDIQYF. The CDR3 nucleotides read TGTGCCAGCAGTTTTGGGGGTCAGGGGCGGGACATTCAGTACTTC. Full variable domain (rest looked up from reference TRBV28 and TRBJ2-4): DVKVTQSSRYLVKRTGEKVFLECVQDMDHENMFWYRQDPGLGLRLIYFSYDVKMKEKGDIPEGYSVSREKKERFSLILESASTNQTSMYLCASSFGGQGRDIQYFGAGTRLSVL.

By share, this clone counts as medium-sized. CDR3 DNA: TGTGCCAGCAGCCAAGAAGACCACTCTAGCTCTGGGGCCAACGTCCTGACTTTC. Translation: CASSQEDHSSSGANVLTF. The rearrangement links TRBV14 to TRBJ2-6; no definite D call. V lost 0 bases, J lost 0 bases, and 12 bases lay in between. The CDR3 runs 18 residues. The V gene's germline CDR1 is SGHDN and CDR2 FVKESK.

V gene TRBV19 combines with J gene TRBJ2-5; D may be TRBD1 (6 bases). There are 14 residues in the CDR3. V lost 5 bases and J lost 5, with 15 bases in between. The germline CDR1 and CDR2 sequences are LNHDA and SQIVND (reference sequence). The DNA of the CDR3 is TGTGCCAGTAGTCCAGGACAGCTTTGGGAGACCCAGTACTTC. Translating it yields CASSPGQLWETQYF.

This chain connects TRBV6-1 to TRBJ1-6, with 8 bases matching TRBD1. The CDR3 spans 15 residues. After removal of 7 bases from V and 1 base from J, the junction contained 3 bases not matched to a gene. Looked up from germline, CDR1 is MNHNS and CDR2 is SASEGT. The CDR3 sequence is CASTRTGSYNSPLHF. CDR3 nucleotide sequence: TGTGCCAGCACCCGGACAGGGTCCTATAATTCACCCCTCCACTTT.

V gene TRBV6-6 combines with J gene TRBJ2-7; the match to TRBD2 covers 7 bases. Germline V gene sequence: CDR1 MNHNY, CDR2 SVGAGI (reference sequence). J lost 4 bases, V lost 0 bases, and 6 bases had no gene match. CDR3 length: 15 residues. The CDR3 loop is CASSYSGGSGYEQYF. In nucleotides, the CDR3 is TGTGCCAGCAGTTACTCCGGCGGGAGTGGTTACGAGCAGTACTTC.

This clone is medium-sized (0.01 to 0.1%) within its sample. This CDR3 reads CASSHFGGTDSYNEQFF. The CDR3 DNA follows: TGTGCCAGCAGCCACTTTGGGGGGACAGACTCCTACAATGAGCAGTTCTTC. The J gene is TRBJ2-1, the V gene TRBV7-6, with D tentatively TRBD1 (7 bases). The germline V gene encodes CDR1 SGHVS and CDR2 FNYEAQ. The ends were cut back, 5 bases at V and 0 bases at J, with 17 bases in the middle. The CDR3 loop spans 17 amino acids.

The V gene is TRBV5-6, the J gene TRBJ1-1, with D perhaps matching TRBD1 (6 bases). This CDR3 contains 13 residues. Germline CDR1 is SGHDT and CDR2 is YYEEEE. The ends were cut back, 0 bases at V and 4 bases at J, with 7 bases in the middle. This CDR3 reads CASSLEGGTEAFF. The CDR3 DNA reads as TGTGCCAGCAGCTTGGAAGGGGGCACTGAAGCTTTCTTT.

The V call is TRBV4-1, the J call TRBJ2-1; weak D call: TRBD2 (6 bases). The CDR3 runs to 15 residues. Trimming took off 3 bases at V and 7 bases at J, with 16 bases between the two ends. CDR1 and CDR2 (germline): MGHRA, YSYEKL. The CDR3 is CASSHGTGDQNEQFF. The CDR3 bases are TGCGCCAGCAGCCACGGGACTGGCGACCAAAATGAGCAGTTCTTC.

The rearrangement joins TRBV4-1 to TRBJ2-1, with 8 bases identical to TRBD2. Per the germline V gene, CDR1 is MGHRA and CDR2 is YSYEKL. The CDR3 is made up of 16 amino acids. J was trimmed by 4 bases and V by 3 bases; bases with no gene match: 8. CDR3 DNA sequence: TGCGCCAGCAGCCAGAAAGCGGGGGCGGGATACAATGAGCAGTTCTTC. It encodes CASSQKAGAGYNEQFF.

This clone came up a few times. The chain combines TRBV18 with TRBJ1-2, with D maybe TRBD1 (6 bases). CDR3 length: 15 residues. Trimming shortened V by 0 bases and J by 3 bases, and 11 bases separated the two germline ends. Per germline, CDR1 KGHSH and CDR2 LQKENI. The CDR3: CASSPPKGVYYGYTF. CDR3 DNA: TGTGCCAGCTCACCACCGAAGGGGGTCTACTATGGCTACACCTTC.

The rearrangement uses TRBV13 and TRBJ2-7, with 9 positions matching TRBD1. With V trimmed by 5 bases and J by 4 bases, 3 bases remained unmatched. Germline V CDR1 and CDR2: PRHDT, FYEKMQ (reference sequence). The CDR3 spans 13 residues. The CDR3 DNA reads TGTGCCAGCAGCCAGGGGACAGGGTACGAGCAGTACTTC. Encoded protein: CASSQGTGYEQYF.